This T cell receptor beta chain was identified during a study of beta chain features in type 1 diabetes. What was sequenced were expressed TCRB transcripts, since all of the isolated RNA had been reverse transcribed. Sequencing was performed with immunoSEQ multiplex PCR; in TCRdb, only in-frame clones are kept and a portion is missing. Of hundreds of thousands of clones detected, over 12% appear once; the ten largest clones hold approximately 0.039%. Study-level findings and limits: All four CD4+ subsets from Type 1 diabetes patients carried moderately but significantly shorter TCRB CDR3s.

This CDR3 is 11 amino acids long. CDR1 and CDR2 from the germline V gene are SGHNT and YYREEE (reference sequence). The V gene lost 4 bases and the J gene lost 6 bases, with 7 bases spanning the gap. Details on this clone: Its antigen is still unknown.

Sequenced material: naive CD4+ T cells from blood. This rearrangement joins TRBV5-4 to TRBJ1-2; D unresolved. The sequence was obtained from a man aged 18 to 29 with type 1 diabetes. The CDR3 loop is CASSSRNGYTF. CDR3 in DNA: TGTGCCAGCAGCAGTCGAAATGGCTACACCTTC.